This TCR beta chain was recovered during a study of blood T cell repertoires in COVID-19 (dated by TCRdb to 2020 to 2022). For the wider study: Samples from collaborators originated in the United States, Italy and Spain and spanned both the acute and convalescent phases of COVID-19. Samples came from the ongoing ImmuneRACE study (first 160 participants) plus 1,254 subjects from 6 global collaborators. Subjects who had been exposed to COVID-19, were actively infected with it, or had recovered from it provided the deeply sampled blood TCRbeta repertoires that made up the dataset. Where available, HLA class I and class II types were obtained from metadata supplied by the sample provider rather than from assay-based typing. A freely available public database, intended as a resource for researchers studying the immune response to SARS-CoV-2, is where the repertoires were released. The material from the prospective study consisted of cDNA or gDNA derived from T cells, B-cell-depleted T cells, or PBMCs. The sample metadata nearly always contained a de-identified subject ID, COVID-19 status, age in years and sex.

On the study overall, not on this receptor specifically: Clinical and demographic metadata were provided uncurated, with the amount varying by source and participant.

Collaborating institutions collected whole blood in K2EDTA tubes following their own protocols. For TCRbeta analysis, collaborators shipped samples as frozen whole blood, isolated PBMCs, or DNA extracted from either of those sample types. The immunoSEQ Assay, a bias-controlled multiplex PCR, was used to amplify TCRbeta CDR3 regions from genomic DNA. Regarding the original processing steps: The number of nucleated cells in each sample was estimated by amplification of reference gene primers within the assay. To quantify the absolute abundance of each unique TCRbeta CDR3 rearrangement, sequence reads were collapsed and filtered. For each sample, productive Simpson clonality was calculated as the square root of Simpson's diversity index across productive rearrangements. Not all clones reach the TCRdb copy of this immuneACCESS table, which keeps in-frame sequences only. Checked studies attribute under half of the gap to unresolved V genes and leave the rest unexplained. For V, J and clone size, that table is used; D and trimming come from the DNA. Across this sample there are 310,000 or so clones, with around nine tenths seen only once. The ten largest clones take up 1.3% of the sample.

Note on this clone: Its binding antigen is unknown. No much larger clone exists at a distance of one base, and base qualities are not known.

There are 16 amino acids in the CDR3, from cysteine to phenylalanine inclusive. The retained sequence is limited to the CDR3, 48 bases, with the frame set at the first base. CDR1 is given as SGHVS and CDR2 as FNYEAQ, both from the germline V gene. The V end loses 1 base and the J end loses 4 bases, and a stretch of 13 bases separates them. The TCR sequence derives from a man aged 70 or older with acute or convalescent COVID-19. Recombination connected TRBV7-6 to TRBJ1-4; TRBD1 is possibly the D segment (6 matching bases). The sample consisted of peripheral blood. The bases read TGTGCCAGCAGCTTAGGGCCCGGACAGCTTAATGAAAAACTGTTTTTT. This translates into CASSLGPGQLNEKLFF.